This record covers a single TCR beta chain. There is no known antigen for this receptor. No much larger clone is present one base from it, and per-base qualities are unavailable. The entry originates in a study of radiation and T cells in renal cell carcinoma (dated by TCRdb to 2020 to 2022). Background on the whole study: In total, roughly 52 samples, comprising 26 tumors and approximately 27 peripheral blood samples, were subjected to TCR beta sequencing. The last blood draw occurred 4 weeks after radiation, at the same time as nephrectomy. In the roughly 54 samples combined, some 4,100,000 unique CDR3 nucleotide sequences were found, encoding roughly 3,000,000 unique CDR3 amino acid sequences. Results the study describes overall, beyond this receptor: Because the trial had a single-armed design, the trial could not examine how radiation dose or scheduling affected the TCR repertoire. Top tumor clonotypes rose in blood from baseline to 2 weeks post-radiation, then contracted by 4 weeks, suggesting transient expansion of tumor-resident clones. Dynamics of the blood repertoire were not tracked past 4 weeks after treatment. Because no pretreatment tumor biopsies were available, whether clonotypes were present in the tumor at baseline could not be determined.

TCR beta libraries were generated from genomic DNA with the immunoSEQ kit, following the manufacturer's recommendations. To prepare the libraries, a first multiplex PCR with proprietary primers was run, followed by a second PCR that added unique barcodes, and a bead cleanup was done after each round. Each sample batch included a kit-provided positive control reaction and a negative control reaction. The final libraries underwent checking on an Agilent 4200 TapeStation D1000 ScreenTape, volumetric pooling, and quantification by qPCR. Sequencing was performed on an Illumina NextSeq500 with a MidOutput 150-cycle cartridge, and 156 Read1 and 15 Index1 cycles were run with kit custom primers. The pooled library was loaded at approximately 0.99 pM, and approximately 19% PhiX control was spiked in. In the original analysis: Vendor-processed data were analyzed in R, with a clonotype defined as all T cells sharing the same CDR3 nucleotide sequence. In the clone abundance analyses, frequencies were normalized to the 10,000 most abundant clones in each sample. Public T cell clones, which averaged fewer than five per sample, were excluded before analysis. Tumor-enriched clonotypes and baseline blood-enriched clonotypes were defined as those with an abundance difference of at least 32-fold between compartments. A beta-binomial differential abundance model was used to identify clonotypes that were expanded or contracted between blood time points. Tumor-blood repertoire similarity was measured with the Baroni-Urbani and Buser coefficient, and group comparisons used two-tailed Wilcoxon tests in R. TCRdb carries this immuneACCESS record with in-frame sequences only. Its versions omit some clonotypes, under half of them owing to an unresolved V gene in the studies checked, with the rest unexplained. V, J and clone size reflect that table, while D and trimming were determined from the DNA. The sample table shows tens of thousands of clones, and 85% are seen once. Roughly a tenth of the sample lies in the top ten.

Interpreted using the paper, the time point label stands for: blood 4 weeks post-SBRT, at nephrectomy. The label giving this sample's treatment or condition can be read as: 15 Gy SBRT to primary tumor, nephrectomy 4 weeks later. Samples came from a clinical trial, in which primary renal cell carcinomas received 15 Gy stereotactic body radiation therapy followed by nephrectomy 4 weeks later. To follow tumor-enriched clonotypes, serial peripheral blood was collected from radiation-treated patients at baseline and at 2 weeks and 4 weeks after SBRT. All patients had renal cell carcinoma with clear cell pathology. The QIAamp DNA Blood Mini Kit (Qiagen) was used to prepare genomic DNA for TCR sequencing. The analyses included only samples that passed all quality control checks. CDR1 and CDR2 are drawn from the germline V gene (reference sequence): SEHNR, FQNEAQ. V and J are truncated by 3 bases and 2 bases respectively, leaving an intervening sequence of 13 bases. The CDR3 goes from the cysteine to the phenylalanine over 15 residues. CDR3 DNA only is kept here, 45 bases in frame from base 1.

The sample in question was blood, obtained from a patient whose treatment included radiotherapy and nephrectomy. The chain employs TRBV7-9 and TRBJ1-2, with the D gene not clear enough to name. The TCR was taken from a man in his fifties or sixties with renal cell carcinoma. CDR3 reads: CASSFGAPTNYGYTF. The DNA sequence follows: TGTGCCAGCAGCTTTGGAGCACCGACCAACTATGGCTACACCTTC. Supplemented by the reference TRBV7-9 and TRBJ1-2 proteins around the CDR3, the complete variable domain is DTGVSQNPRHKITKRGQNVTFRCDPISEHNRLYWYRQTLGQGPEFLTYFQNEAQLEKSRLLSDRFSAERPKGSFSTLEIQRTEQGDSAMYLCASSFGAPTNYGYTFGSGTRLTVV.